This T cell receptor (beta chain) was sequenced during a study of shared clonotypes between healthy human individuals. Looked up from germline, CDR1 is SGHDT and CDR2 is YYEEEE. Trimming shortened V by 0 bases and J by 5 bases, and 9 bases separated the two germline ends. The CDR3 has 14 amino acids. Clones were sequenced by immunoSEQ multiplex PCR, and TCRdb holds only the in-frame ones, with some missing. The sample contains more than 2,000,000 clones, approximately 93% of which appear only once. V and J are TRBV5-6 and TRBJ1-3, with D perhaps TRBD1 (5 bases). Sequenced: naive CD4+ T cells from PBMCs. Stated subset: CD45RA+ positively selected. The clonotype comes from a man aged 18 to 30 in good health. Some clones in this sample may be carry-over from other donors' samples. CDR3 bases: TGTGCCAGCAGCTTGGGACAGCTTAGAAACACCATATATTTT. This gives the protein CASSLGQLRNTIYF.